Each of the 18 T cell receptor beta chains below was sequenced from the same sample in a study of spatial heterogeneity in lung cancer. TCRdb called the 5' RACE reads again in MiXCR, with one record for every CDR3 protein. This table holds tens of thousands of distinct CDR3 sequences, around 10% found once. Time point indicated: sample taken at primary tumor resection. No cell sorting; template was whole RNA from tumor, lung tissue or PBMC. The specimen was PBMCs, collected at surgery. These receptors all stem from a male donor with early-stage non-small cell lung cancer.

This clonotype was observed many times. This chain joins TRBV7-2 and TRBJ1-6, with TRBD1 matching over 7 bases. The trim removed 3 bases at V and 8 bases at J, leaving 10 bases unmatched. Germline V gene data show CDR1 as SGHTA and CDR2 as FQGNSA. This CDR3 comprises 16 residues. In nucleotides, the CDR3 is TGTGCCAGCAGCTTGGGGGGCAGGGGGACGTATTCACCCCTCCACTTT. It yields the protein CASSLGGRGTYSPLHF.

In this sample, this clonotype turned up many times. This sequence joins TRBV28 and TRBJ1-4; D is undetermined. V was pared by 5 bases and J by 0 bases, with 13 bases between. CDR3 length: 16 residues. The germline CDR1 and CDR2 sequences are MDHEN and SYDVKM. For the CDR3, the DNA is TGTGCCAGCAGTCCGTCGGGCCGTGCAACTAATGAAAAACTGTTTTTT. Protein sequence: CASSPSGRATNEKLFF.

This clonotype showed up many times. This chain uses TRBV28 with TRBJ2-5, with 10 bases fitting TRBD2. Germline V gene data show CDR1 as MDHEN and CDR2 as SYDVKM. This CDR3 has 13 residues. The CDR3 region has the DNA TGTGCTGGGGGGACTAGCGCCCAAGAGACCCAGTACTTC. Protein: CAGGTSAQETQYF.

This clonotype has a count of ten or more. V gene TRBV28 combines with J gene TRBJ2-4; D is ambiguous. V lost 3 bases and J 1 base, leaving 16 bases between the germline ends. The CDR3 is 17 amino acids. The germline gives CDR1 MDHEN, CDR2 SYDVKM. CDR3 DNA sequence: TGTGCCAGCAGTTTTCGTGGGGTAGGTCTGGCCAAAAACATTCAGTACTTC. Translation gives CASSFRGVGLAKNIQYF.

V and J are TRBV20-1 and TRBJ2-1; 7 positions match TRBD2. The J segment lost 0 bases and the V segment lost 3 bases, leaving 5 bases of the junction unmatched. This CDR3 is 15 amino acids long. Germline CDR1 DFQATT, CDR2 SNEGSKA (reference sequence). The CDR3, as DNA: TGCAGTGCTAGTGGGGGGGTCGGCTCCTACAATGAGCAGTTCTTC. Residues: CSASGGVGSYNEQFF.

This clonotype was detected a few times. J is TRBJ2-2 and V is TRBV5-1; TRBD1 matches 8 bases. Trimming removed 2 bases from V and 4 bases from J; junction bases left unmatched: 4. The CDR3 runs 15 residues. Germline CDR1 SGHRS, CDR2 YFSETQ. The CDR3 sequence: CASSLDRGGTGELFF. In nucleotides, the CDR3 is TGCGCCAGCAGCTTAGACAGGGGTGGCACCGGGGAGCTGTTTTTT.

The table lists this clonotype with many counts. V usage is TRBV24-1 and J usage is TRBJ2-5, with TRBD1 identical over 7 bases. The CDR3 extends over 13 amino acids. V lost 7 bases and J lost 4; bases outside the gene matches: 5. Per the germline V gene, CDR1 is KGHDR and CDR2 is SFDVKD. Here the CDR3 reads CATSRSGGETQYF. The DNA for the CDR3 is TGTGCCACCAGCCGATCAGGGGGAGAGACCCAGTACTTC.

This clonotype came up a few times. Relative to the germline gene, one junction end is altered; a read error may explain this. The genes are TRBV28 and TRBJ2-7; TRBD1 might be the D (6 bases). The CDR3 is 14 amino acids. Germline V CDR1 and CDR2: MDHEN, SYDVKM. CDR3 region: CAGSGGQSSYEQYF. DNA for the CDR3: TGTGCCGGCAGCGGAGGACAGAGCTCCTACGAGCAGTACTTC.

This clonotype was observed at least ten times. The CDR3 DNA follows: TGTGCCAGCAGCTTAGAGGTGTTAGGCTCCGTTTACAATGAGCAGTTCTTC. This sequence encodes CASSLEVLGSVYNEQFF. The chain employs TRBV7-2 and TRBJ2-1; D gene ambiguous. V lost 1 base and J 4 bases, leaving 17 bases between the germline ends. There are 17 residues in the CDR3. Germline lookup yields CDR1 SGHTA and CDR2 FQGNSA.

There are many counts of this clonotype. The rearrangement links TRBV29-1 to TRBJ1-1; no reliable D call. The CDR3 extends over 11 amino acids. Deletions cut 5 bases from V and 1 base from J, with 5 bases between. CDR1 and CDR2 from the germline V gene are SQVTM and ANQGSEA. The CDR3 bases are TGCAGCGTTCTTCAGAACACTGAAGCTTTCTTT. Protein product: CSVLQNTEAFF. The full variable domain, with the rest looked up from reference TRBV29-1 and TRBJ1-1, is SAVISQKPSRDICQRGTSLTIQCQVDSQVTMMFWYRQQPGQSLTLIATANQGSEATYESGFVIDKFPISRPNLTFSTLTVSNMSPEDSSIYLCSVLQNTEAFFGQGTRLTVV.

This clonotype came up many times. The chain has TRBV6-2 or TRBV6-3 and TRBJ1-4; D ambiguous. This CDR3 has 15 residues. Germline V gene lookup returns CDR1 MNHEY and CDR2 SVGEGT. The V and J ends lost 6 bases and 0 bases respectively, with 11 bases between them. The CDR3 here is CASSQTLATNEKLFF. CDR3 bases: TGTGCCAGCAGCCAGACGCTTGCAACTAATGAAAAACTGTTTTTT.

This clonotype was recorded many times. The chain has TRBV3-1 and TRBJ1-5, with TRBD1 as a possible D gene (5 bases). The CDR3 has 15 residues. V was shortened by 0 bases and J by 2 bases, with 8 bases between the two germline ends. Germline V gene data show CDR1 as LGHDT and CDR2 as YNNKEL (reference sequence). The CDR3 loop reads CASSQDGAGNQPQHF. CDR3 in DNA: TGTGCCAGCAGCCAAGATGGGGCGGGCAATCAGCCCCAGCATTTT.

The rearrangement links TRBV28 to TRBJ1-1; 7 positions agree with TRBD1. Looked up from germline, CDR1 is MDHEN and CDR2 is SYDVKM. The CDR3 covers 14 residues. The V and J ends lost 7 bases and 1 base, in that order; junction bases with no gene match: 6. CDR3 coding DNA: TGTGCCAGCACCCTAAGGACAGGGAACACTGAAGCTTTCTTT. Amino acids: CASTLRTGNTEAFF. The variable domain in full, with the rest retrieved from reference TRBV28 and TRBJ1-1, is DVKVTQSSRYLVKRTGEKVFLECVQDMDHENMFWYRQDPGLGLRLIYFSYDVKMKEKGDIPEGYSVSREKKERFSLILESASTNQTSMYLCASTLRTGNTEAFFGQGTRLTVV.

This clonotype was seen many times. This chain uses TRBV29-1 with TRBJ2-1; 8 bases align to TRBD2. This CDR3 contains 15 residues. Germline values: CDR1 SQVTM, CDR2 ANQGSEA. V lost 1 base to trimming and J lost 4 bases; unmatched junction nucleotides: 6. CDR3 DNA: TGCAGCGTTGAAGGACTAGCGATCTATTACAATGAGCAGTTCTTC. Translation: CSVEGLAIYYNEQFF.

This clonotype turned up a few times. This sequence joins TRBV27 and TRBJ2-2; 9 nucleotides align to TRBD1. Per germline, CDR1 MNHEY and CDR2 SMNVEV (reference sequence). With V trimmed by 6 bases and J by 7 bases, 9 bases remained unmatched. CDR3 size: 15 residues. The CDR3: CASRPGQGRVGELFF. The CDR3 bases are TGTGCCAGCAGACCCGGACAGGGGAGGGTCGGGGAGCTGTTTTTT.

In this sample, this clonotype turned up a few times. The genes are TRBV7-9 and TRBJ1-1, with TRBD1 matching 7 bases. The germline V gene encodes CDR1 SEHNR and CDR2 FQNEAQ (reference sequence). Unmatched junction bases numbered 6, after V lost 4 bases and J lost 1 base. This CDR3 contains 15 residues. CDR3 sequence: CASSSQGGKNTEAFF. The CDR3 DNA is TGTGCCAGCAGCTCTCAGGGGGGGAAGAACACTGAAGCTTTCTTT.

This clonotype was counted at least ten times. The chain has TRBV7-6 and TRBJ2-7; 15 bases line up with TRBD2. Germline assignment: CDR1 SGHVS and CDR2 FNYEAQ. This CDR3 is built from 18 residues. V trimming: 0 bases; J trimming: 0 bases; junction bases outside the gene matches: 3. The CDR3 DNA follows: TGTGCCAGCAGCTTAGCGGGGACTAGCGGGGGGCTCTCCTACGAGCAGTACTTC. As protein: CASSLAGTSGGLSYEQYF.

This clonotype was seen more than once but under ten times. The V gene is TRBV28, the J gene TRBJ1-5; D not resolved. Trimming cost V 5 bases and J 0 bases, with 11 bases left between them. The germline V gene encodes CDR1 MDHEN and CDR2 SYDVKM. The CDR3 is 15 residues long. The DNA of the CDR3 is TGTGCCAGCAGTCCAACGCAGGATAGCAATCAGCCCCAGCATTTT. It encodes CASSPTQDSNQPQHF.